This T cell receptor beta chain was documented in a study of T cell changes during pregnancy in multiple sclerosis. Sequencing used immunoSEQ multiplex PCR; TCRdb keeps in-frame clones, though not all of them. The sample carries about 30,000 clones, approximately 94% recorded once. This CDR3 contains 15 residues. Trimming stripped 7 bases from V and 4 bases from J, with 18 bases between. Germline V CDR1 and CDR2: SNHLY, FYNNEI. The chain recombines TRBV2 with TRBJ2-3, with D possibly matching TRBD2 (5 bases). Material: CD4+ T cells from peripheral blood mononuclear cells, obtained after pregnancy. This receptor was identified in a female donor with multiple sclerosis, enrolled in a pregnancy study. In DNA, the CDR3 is TGTGCCAGCACCCTTCAGCAGACGAGGGCAGATACGCAGTATTTT. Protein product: CASTLQQTRADTQYF. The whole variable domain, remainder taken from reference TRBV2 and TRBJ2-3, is EPEVTQTPSHQVTQMGQEVILRCVPISNHLYFYWYRQILGQKVEFLVSFYNNEISEKSEIFDDQFSVERPDGSNFTLKIRSTKLEDSAMYFCASTLQQTRADTQYFGPGTRLTVL.